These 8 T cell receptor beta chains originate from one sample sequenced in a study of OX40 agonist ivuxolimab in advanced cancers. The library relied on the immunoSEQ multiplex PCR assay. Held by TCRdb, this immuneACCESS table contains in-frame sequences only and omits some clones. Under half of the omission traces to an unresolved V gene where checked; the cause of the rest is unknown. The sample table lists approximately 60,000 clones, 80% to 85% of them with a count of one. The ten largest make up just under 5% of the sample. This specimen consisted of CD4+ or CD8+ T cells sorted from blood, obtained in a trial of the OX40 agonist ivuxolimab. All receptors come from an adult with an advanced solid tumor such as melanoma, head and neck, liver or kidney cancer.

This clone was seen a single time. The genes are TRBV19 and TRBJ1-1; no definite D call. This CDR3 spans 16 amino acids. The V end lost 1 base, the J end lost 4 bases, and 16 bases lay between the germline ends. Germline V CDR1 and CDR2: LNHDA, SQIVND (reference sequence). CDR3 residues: CASSIGGGSRGTEAFF. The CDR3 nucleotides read TGTGCCAGTAGTATAGGGGGAGGGAGTCGGGGCACTGAAGCTTTCTTT.

This CDR3 reads CASSSRGPSNYGYTF. The DNA for the CDR3 is TGCGCCAGCAGCTCCAGGGGTCCATCTAACTATGGCTACACCTTC. The chain links TRBV5-1 to TRBJ1-2; D is perhaps TRBD1 (6 bases). From germline, CDR1 is SGHRS and CDR2 YFSETQ. The V end lost 3 bases, the J end lost 0 bases, and 12 bases lay between the germline ends. The CDR3 is 15 amino acids.

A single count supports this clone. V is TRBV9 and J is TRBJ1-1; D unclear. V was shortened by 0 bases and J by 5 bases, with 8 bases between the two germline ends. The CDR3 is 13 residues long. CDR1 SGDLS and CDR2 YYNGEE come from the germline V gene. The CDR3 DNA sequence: TGTGCCAGCAGCGTAGCCCCTGGGACTGAAGCTTTCTTT. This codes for CASSVAPGTEAFF.

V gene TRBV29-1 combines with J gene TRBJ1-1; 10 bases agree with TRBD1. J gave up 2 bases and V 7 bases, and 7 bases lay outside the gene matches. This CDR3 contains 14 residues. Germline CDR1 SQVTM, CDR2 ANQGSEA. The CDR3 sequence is CSANRDRGNTEAFF. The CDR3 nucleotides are TGCAGCGCTAACCGGGACAGGGGAAACACTGAAGCTTTCTTT. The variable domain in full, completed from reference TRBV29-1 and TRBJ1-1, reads SAVISQKPSRDICQRGTSLTIQCQVDSQVTMMFWYRQQPGQSLTLIATANQGSEATYESGFVIDKFPISRPNLTFSTLTVSNMSPEDSSIYLCSANRDRGNTEAFFGQGTRLTVV.

The CDR3 sequence is CASSLLGVGGEQYF. CDR3 DNA: TGTGCCAGCAGCCTTCTAGGCGTGGGGGGCGAGCAGTACTTC. The rearrangement links TRBV6-1 to TRBJ2-7; tentatively, D is TRBD2 (6 bases). The CDR3 covers 14 residues. Per germline, CDR1 MNHNS and CDR2 SASEGT. Trimming took off 6 bases at V and 6 bases at J, with 18 bases between the two ends.

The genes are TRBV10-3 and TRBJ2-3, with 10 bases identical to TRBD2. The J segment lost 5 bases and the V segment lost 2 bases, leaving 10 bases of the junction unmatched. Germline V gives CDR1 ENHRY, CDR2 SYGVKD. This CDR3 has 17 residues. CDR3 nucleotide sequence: TGTGCCATCAGTGAGCCGATGAAGCGGGAGGGCCGAGATACGCAGTATTTT. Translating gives CAISEPMKREGRDTQYF.

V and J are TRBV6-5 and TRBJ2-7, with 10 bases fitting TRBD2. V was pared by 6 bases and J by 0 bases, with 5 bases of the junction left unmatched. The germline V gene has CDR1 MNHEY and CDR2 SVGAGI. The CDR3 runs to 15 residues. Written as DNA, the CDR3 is TGTGCCAGCAGAACCGGACTAGCGGACTCCTACGAGCAGTACTTC. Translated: CASRTGLADSYEQYF.

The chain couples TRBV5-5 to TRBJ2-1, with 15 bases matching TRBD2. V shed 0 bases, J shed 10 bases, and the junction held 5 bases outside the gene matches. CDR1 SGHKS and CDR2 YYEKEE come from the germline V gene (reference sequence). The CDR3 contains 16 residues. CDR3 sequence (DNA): TGTGCCAGCAGCTTGGCGGGGACTAGCGGGAGGCTCGAGCAGTTCTTC. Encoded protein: CASSLAGTSGRLEQFF. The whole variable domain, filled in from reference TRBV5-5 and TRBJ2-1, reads DAGVTQSPTHLIKTRGQQVTLRCSPISGHKSVSWYQQVLGQGPQFIFQYYEKEERGRGNFPDRFSARQFPNYSSELNVNALLLGDSALYLCASSLAGTSGRLEQFFGPGTRLTVL.